This T cell receptor beta chain was sequenced during a study of T cell changes during pregnancy in multiple sclerosis. Profiled with immunoSEQ multiplex PCR; TCRdb holds only in-frame clones, not every one. The sample lists fewer than 70,000 clones; approximately 91% were seen once. The source is a female donor with multiple sclerosis, enrolled in a pregnancy study. This sample comprised peripheral blood, obtained in the third trimester of pregnancy.

As DNA, the CDR3 is TGCAGCGTTGTAAGGGGTAGGGGCAGGGGGAACTCACCCCTCCACTTT. It specifies CSVVRGRGRGNSPLHF. The V gene is TRBV29-1, the J gene TRBJ1-6, with 7 bases matching TRBD1. Germline CDR1 reads SQVTM; CDR2 reads ANQGSEA. Germline trimming cut 4 bases from V and 10 bases from J; bases unmatched to any gene: 16. This CDR3 comprises 16 residues. The entire variable domain, with the rest obtained from reference TRBV29-1 and TRBJ1-6, is as follows: SAVISQKPSRDICQRGTSLTIQCQVDSQVTMMFWYRQQPGQSLTLIATANQGSEATYESGFVIDKFPISRPNLTFSTLTVSNMSPEDSSIYLCSVVRGRGRGNSPLHFGNGTRLTVT.